The next 7 T cell receptor beta chains were all read from a single sample in a study of T cell responses to AZD1222 COVID-19 vaccine. Sequencing used immunoSEQ multiplex PCR; TCRdb keeps in-frame clones, though not all of them. The data contain tens of thousands of clones, 88% of them singletons. The input for sequencing was peripheral blood, taken on day 0 of AZD1222 vaccination. Receptors were obtained from an adult in good health.

This sequence joins TRBV7-9 and TRBJ1-2; D is perhaps TRBD1 (6 bases). The germline V gene has CDR1 SEHNR and CDR2 FQNEAQ (reference sequence). CDR3 length: 13 amino acids. V was trimmed by 5 bases and J by 8 bases, leaving 15 bases between them. The DNA for the CDR3 is TGTGCCAGCAGCGAACCGGGGGCCGGGGGCTACACCTTC. It codes for CASSEPGAGGYTF.

This clone was observed once. This chain uses TRBV28 with TRBJ2-7; tentatively, D is TRBD2 (5 bases). Germline-derived CDR1 and CDR2 are MDHEN and SYDVKM. The CDR3 covers 15 residues. Trimming took 7 bases from V and 0 from J, leaving 16 bases between them. The CDR3 DNA is TGTGCCAGCAAAGGTTCTCAGCGGTCCTCCTACGAGCAGTACTTC. It codes for CASKGSQRSSYEQYF.

V is TRBV7-2 and J is TRBJ2-1; 9 nucleotides line up with TRBD2. This CDR3 contains 16 residues. Trimming took 7 bases from V and 7 from J; bases not matched to a gene: 14. The germline V gene has CDR1 SGHTA and CDR2 FQGNSA. The CDR3 loop is CASTLSVAGASNEQFF. CDR3 coding DNA: TGTGCCAGCACCCTTAGCGTAGCGGGGGCATCAAATGAGCAGTTCTTC.

The chain uses TRBV12-3 or TRBV12-4 and TRBJ2-7, with D uncertain. The CDR3 contains 13 residues. The V gene lost 7 bases and the J gene lost 1 base, with 11 bases spanning the gap. The CDR3 DNA is TGTGCCAGCACCCAGGACCATTCCTACGAGCAGTACTTC. Translation: CASTQDHSYEQYF.

This clone was detected a few times. This chain joins TRBV2 and TRBJ2-2, with 11 bases that match TRBD1. The CDR3 is 15 residues long. V was pared by 8 bases and J by 6 bases, with 8 bases of the junction left unmatched. Germline assignment: CDR1 SNHLY and CDR2 FYNNEI. CDR3 loop: CASSDWDRGAGELFF. CDR3 bases: TGTGCCAGCTCGGACTGGGACAGGGGGGCCGGGGAGCTGTTTTTT.

This chain connects TRBV2 to TRBJ1-1, with a tentative D call TRBD1 (5 bases). The CDR3 has 15 amino acids. V shed 7 bases and J shed 4 bases, with 19 bases lying between them. Germline lookup yields CDR1 SNHLY and CDR2 FYNNEI. The CDR3, as DNA: TGTGCCAGCACTAAGAGCCAGGGTCGGGGCACTGAAGCTTTCTTT. Its protein is CASTKSQGRGTEAFF.

This clone appeared a few times. Different DNA sequences within this sample yield the same CDR3. The V call is TRBV6-4, the J call TRBJ1-5; D remains unclear. Between the trimmed V and J ends, which lost 0 bases and 0 bases, there was a span of 3 bases. Germline values: CDR1 MRHNA, CDR2 SNTAGT. The CDR3 extends over 14 amino acids. The CDR3 sequence is CASSDSYSNQPQHF. The CDR3 DNA follows: TGTGCCAGCAGTGACTCATATAGCAATCAGCCCCAGCATTTT.